The rows below give T cell receptor beta chains drawn from one sample of a study of T cell responses to AZD1222 COVID-19 vaccine. TCRdb keeps only in-frame clones here, not all; method: immunoSEQ multiplex PCR. The table shows 130,000 to 150,000 clones, with about 91% occurring only once. The sample consisted of peripheral blood, taken on day 0 of AZD1222 vaccination. All receptors derive from an adult in good health. The CDR3 runs from the conserved cysteine through the conserved F or W. A D gene is named only where the DNA matches it firmly. Clone sizes are given selectively: once, few, many, or a class where the clone is expanded.

D gene: NA
CDR3 length: 14
V gene: TRBV4-3
J gene: TRBJ2-7
clone size: NA
CDR3 DNA: TGCGCCAGCAGCCAAGAACCCAGCTCCTACGAGCAGTACTTC
CDR3 protein: CASSQEPSSYEQYF

D gene: NA
CDR3 length: 12
V gene: TRBV30
J gene: TRBJ2-5
clone size: NA
CDR3 DNA: TGTGCCTGGAGTGTAGGCCGGGCGACCCAGTACTTC
CDR3 protein: CAWSVGRATQYF

D gene: NA
CDR3 length: 16
V gene: TRBV4-3
J gene: TRBJ1-6
clone size: NA
CDR3 DNA: TGCGCCAGCAGCCAAGCCCCCGGACAGATTAATTCACCCCTCCACTTT
CDR3 protein: CASSQAPGQINSPLHF

D gene: TRBD2
CDR3 length: 15
V gene: TRBV27
J gene: TRBJ2-1
clone size: NA
CDR3 DNA: TGTGCCAGCAGCCCGGCTAGCGGGAGGGCCAGTGAGCAGTTCTTC
CDR3 protein: CASSPASGRASEQFF

D gene: TRBD1
CDR3 length: 17
V gene: TRBV30
J gene: TRBJ2-5
clone size: NA
CDR3 DNA: TGTGCCTGGAGTGTCAGTAGAGGGGGCAGGTCGCAAGAGACCCAGTACTTC
CDR3 protein: CAWSVSRGGRSQETQYF

D gene: NA
CDR3 length: 13
V gene: TRBV7-2
J gene: TRBJ2-7
clone size: NA
CDR3 DNA: TGTGCCAGCAGCTCGAGTACTGGGTACGAGCAGTACTTC
CDR3 protein: CASSSSTGYEQYF

D gene: TRBD1
CDR3 length: 15
V gene: TRBV6-6
J gene: TRBJ1-5
clone size: NA
CDR3 DNA: TGTGCCAGCAGGGGACAGGGACCGAGCAATCAGCCCCAGCATTTT
CDR3 protein: CASRGQGPSNQPQHF

D gene: NA
CDR3 length: 15
V gene: TRBV5-1
J gene: TRBJ2-5
clone size: NA
CDR3 DNA: TGCGCCAGCAGACGTACCGGGACCGACCAAGAGACCCAGTACTTC
CDR3 protein: CASRRTGTDQETQYF

D gene: NA
CDR3 length: 12
V gene: TRBV4-1
J gene: TRBJ2-2
clone size: NA
CDR3 DNA: TGCGCCAGCAGCCAAATATCCGGGGAGCTGTTTTTT
CDR3 protein: CASSQISGELFF

D gene: NA
CDR3 length: 15
V gene: TRBV20-1
J gene: TRBJ2-3
clone size: NA
CDR3 DNA: TGCAGTGCTAGTTTCGCCAGGGGAGACACAGATACGCAGTATTTT
CDR3 protein: CSASFARGDTDTQYF

D gene: NA
CDR3 length: 15
V gene: TRBV19
J gene: TRBJ2-1
clone size: NA
CDR3 DNA: TGTGCCAGTAGTATAGTGAAGGGGGGTCCTAATGAGCAGTTCTTC
CDR3 protein: CASSIVKGGPNEQFF

D gene: TRBD2
CDR3 length: 17
V gene: TRBV24-1
J gene: TRBJ2-3
clone size: NA
CDR3 DNA: TGTGCCACCAGTGATTTGAGCACTAGCGGGTACACAGATACGCAGTATTTT
CDR3 protein: CATSDLSTSGYTDTQYF

D gene: TRBD1
CDR3 length: 14
V gene: TRBV7-8
J gene: TRBJ1-2
clone size: NA
CDR3 DNA: TGTGCCAGCAGCTTCCGGACAGGGGGCAGTGGCTACACCTTC
CDR3 protein: CASSFRTGGSGYTF

D gene: NA
CDR3 length: 15
V gene: TRBV10-3
J gene: TRBJ2-7
clone size: NA
CDR3 DNA: TGTGCCATCCGCGATAAGGGCGGGAAAGGTGGTGAGCAGTACTTC
CDR3 protein: CAIRDKGGKGGEQYF

D gene: NA
CDR3 length: 12
V gene: TRBV5-1
J gene: TRBJ2-1
clone size: NA
CDR3 DNA: TGCGCCAGCAGCTTGCCAGGGAATGAGCAGTTCTTC
CDR3 protein: CASSLPGNEQFF

D gene: TRBD1
CDR3 length: 15
V gene: TRBV19
J gene: TRBJ2-1
clone size: NA
CDR3 DNA: TGTGCCAGTAGAAACCCGGGACAGGGGGTGAATGAGCAGTTCTTC
CDR3 protein: CASRNPGQGVNEQFF

D gene: TRBD1
CDR3 length: 13
V gene: TRBV29-1
J gene: TRBJ2-7
clone size: NA
CDR3 DNA: TGCAGCGTTGAGGACAGGGGTGGCTACGAGCAGTACTTC
CDR3 protein: CSVEDRGGYEQYF

D gene: TRBD1
CDR3 length: 18
V gene: TRBV11-3
J gene: TRBJ2-1
clone size: NA
CDR3 DNA: TGTGCCAGCAGCGGGGTGACAGGGGTGACGGGCTCCTACAATGAGCAGTTCTTC
CDR3 protein: CASSGVTGVTGSYNEQFF

D gene: NA
CDR3 length: 14
V gene: TRBV9
J gene: TRBJ1-1
clone size: once
CDR3 DNA: TGTGCCAGCAGCGTAGGACAGCTGAACACTGAAGCTTTCTTT
CDR3 protein: CASSVGQLNTEAFF

D gene: NA
CDR3 length: 15
V gene: TRBV18
J gene: TRBJ1-1
clone size: NA
CDR3 DNA: TGTGCCAGCTCACCCCCAGGTCAGTTTGGCACTGAAGCTTTCTTT
CDR3 protein: CASSPPGQFGTEAFF

D gene: TRBD1
CDR3 length: 15
V gene: TRBV7-9
J gene: TRBJ2-5
clone size: NA
CDR3 DNA: TGTGCCAGCAGCTCTACGACAGGGACGTCGGAGACCCAGTACTTC
CDR3 protein: CASSSTTGTSETQYF

D gene: NA
CDR3 length: 14
V gene: TRBV4-3
J gene: TRBJ1-6
clone size: NA
CDR3 DNA: TGCGCCAGCAGCCAAGATGGGTCTAATTCACCCCTCCACTTT
CDR3 protein: CASSQDGSNSPLHF

D gene: TRBD1
CDR3 length: 12
V gene: TRBV6-5
J gene: TRBJ1-2
clone size: NA
CDR3 DNA: TGTGCCAGGGGGACAGATAACTATGGCTACACCTTC
CDR3 protein: CARGTDNYGYTF

D gene: NA
CDR3 length: 13
V gene: TRBV7-2
J gene: TRBJ2-3
clone size: NA
CDR3 DNA: TGTGCCAGCAGCTTAGTCTATACAGATACGCAGTATTTT
CDR3 protein: CASSLVYTDTQYF

D gene: NA
CDR3 length: 13
V gene: TRBV28
J gene: TRBJ1-5
clone size: NA
CDR3 DNA: TGTGCCAGCAGTTTAAGTAAGGGCCGGCCCCAGCATTTT
CDR3 protein: CASSLSKGRPQHF

D gene: NA
CDR3 length: 13
V gene: TRBV18
J gene: TRBJ2-3
clone size: NA
CDR3 DNA: TGTGCCAGCTCACCCAGGCGGAACGATACGCAGTATTTT
CDR3 protein: CASSPRRNDTQYF

D gene: NA
CDR3 length: 16
V gene: TRBV7-9
J gene: TRBJ2-5
clone size: once
CDR3 DNA: TGTGCCAGCAGCCCGGCCGGGACCTTAGTAGAGGAGACCCAGTACTTC
CDR3 protein: CASSPAGTLVEETQYF